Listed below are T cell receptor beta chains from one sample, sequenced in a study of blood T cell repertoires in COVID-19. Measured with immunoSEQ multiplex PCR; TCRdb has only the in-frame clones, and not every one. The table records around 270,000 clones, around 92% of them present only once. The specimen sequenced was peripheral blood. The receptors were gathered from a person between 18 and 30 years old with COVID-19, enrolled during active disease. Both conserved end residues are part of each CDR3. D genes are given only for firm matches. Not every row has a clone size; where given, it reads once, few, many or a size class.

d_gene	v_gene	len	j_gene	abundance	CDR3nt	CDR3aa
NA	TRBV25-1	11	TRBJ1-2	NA	TGTGCCAGCAGGGGCCTCTCCGGCTACACCTTC	CASRGLSGYTF
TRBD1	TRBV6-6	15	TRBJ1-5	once	TGTGCCAGCAGCCTCATGACAGGGGGCAATCAGCCCCAGCATTTT	CASSLMTGGNQPQHF
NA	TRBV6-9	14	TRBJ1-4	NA	TGTGCCAGCAGTTATTTGTGGACAGCGGAAAAACTGTTTTTT	CASSYLWTAEKLFF
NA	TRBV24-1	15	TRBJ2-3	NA	TGTGCCACCAGTGACCCTGGACTTAGCACAGATACGCAGTATTTT	CATSDPGLSTDTQYF
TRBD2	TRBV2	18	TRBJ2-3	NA	TGTGCCAGCAGTAAAAAAGGACTAGCGGGCTCCGCGGTAGATACGCAGTATTTT	CASSKKGLAGSAVDTQYF
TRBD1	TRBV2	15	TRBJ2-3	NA	TGTGCCAGCAGCGACAGGGTGAGAAGCACAGATACGCAGTATTTT	CASSDRVRSTDTQYF
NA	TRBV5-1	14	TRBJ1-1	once	TGCGCCAGCAGCTTGGCCCTAGGTGACACTGAAGCTTTCTTT	CASSLALGDTEAFF
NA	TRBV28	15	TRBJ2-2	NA	TGTGCCAGCAGTTTAACGACGGGGGGCCCCGGGGAGCTGTTTTTT	CASSLTTGGPGELFF
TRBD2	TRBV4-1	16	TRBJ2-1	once	TGCGCCAGCAGCCAGGGTGGTCAGCGGGATAGGGGTGAGCAGTTCTTC	CASSQGGQRDRGEQFF
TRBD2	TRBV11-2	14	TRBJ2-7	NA	TGTGCCAGCAGCTCGGGACTAGCGACTTACGAGCAGTACTTC	CASSSGLATYEQYF
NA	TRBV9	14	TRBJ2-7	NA	TGTGCCAGCAGCTCGGAAATCAGGGGGGACGAGCAGTACTTC	CASSSEIRGDEQYF
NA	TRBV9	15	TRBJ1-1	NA	TGTGCCAGCAGCGTATCAGCAGGGCTGAACACTGAAGCTTTCTTT	CASSVSAGLNTEAFF
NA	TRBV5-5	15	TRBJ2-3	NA	TGTGCCAGCAGCTGGGTGAAGGCGGTCACAGATACGCAGTATTTT	CASSWVKAVTDTQYF
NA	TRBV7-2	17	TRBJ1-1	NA	TGTGCCAGCAGCCAAAATTATATGGGCTTCAGGAACACTGAAGCTTTCTTT	CASSQNYMGFRNTEAFF
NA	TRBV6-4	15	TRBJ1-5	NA	TGTGCCAGGAGTTGGAGAGGCAGGGGCAATCAGCCCCAGCATTTT	CARSWRGRGNQPQHF
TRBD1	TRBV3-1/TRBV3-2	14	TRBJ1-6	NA	TGTGCCAGCAGGTCGACAGGGGGGAATTCACCCCTCCACTTT	CASRSTGGNSPLHF
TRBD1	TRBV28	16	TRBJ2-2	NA	TGTGCCAGCAGTTTAGGGGGCAGGGGGAAGGCCGGGGAGCTGTTTTTT	CASSLGGRGKAGELFF
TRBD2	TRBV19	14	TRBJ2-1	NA	TGTGCCAGTACCCCGGGACTAGCTTACAATGAGCAGTTCTTC	CASTPGLAYNEQFF
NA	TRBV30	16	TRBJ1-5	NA	TGTGCCTGGAGTCCTCTAAAGGGGGTTATAGATCAGCCCCAGCATTTT	CAWSPLKGVIDQPQHF
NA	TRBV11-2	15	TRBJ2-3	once	TGTGCCAGCACCCAAGGGGGTCAGCCCACAGATACGCAGTATTTT	CASTQGGQPTDTQYF
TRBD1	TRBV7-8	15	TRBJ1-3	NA	TGTGCCAGCAGCTTTACAGGGGCCTCTGGAAACACCATATATTTT	CASSFTGASGNTIYF
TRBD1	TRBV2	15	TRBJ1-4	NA	TGTGCCAGCAGTCCTTTGGCTTGGGACAGGGAACAACTGTTTTTT	CASSPLAWDREQLFF
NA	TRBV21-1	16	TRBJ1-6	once	TGTGCCAGCAGCATGGGGGCCGCCCCCTATAATTCACCCCTCCACTTT	CASSMGAAPYNSPLHF
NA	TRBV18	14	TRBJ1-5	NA	TGTGCCAGCTCACCGGACAGTCTGAATCAGCCCCAGCATTTT	CASSPDSLNQPQHF
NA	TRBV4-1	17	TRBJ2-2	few	TGCGCCAGCAGCCAAGGCATCTCAGCTGGGGGCAGGGGGGAGCTGTTTTTT	CASSQGISAGGRGELFF
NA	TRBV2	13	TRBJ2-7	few	TGTGCCAGCAGTGGTGGGGGGTCCGACGAGCAGTACTTC	CASSGGGSDEQYF
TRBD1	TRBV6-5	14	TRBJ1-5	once	TGTGCCAGCCGGGGGACAGGGCCCAATCAGCCCCAGCATTTT	CASRGTGPNQPQHF
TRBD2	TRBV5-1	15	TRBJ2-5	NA	TGCGCCAGCAGCTTGGATCAGCGGGAAGGAGGGACCCAGTACTTC	CASSLDQREGGTQYF
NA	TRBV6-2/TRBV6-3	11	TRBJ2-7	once	TGTGCCAGCAGTCTAAAGCGCGAGCAGTACTTC	CASSLKREQYF
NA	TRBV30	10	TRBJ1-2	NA	TGTGCCTGCGACAGAAGTGGCTACACCTTC	CACDRSGYTF
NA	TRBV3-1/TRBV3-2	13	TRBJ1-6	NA	TGTGCCAGCAGCCAAGATCTATATTCACCCCTCCACTTT	CASSQDLYSPLHF
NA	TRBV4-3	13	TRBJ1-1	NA	TGCGCCAGCAGCCAGGACTCTCGCGTTGAAGCTTTCTTT	CASSQDSRVEAFF
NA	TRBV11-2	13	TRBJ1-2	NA	TGTGCCAGCAGCTTGTCAGTTAACTATGGCTACACCTTC	CASSLSVNYGYTF
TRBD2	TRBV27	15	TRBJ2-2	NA	TGTGCCAGCAGTTCCTTTAGCGGGAGGTCCGGGGAGCTGTTTTTT	CASSSFSGRSGELFF
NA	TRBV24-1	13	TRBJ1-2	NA	TGTGCCACCAGTGATTTTACGGGGGAGGGCTACACCTTC	CATSDFTGEGYTF
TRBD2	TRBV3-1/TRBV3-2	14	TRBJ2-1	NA	TGTGCCAGCAGCCGTGCTAGCGGGATGGGGGTTGAGTTCTTC	CASSRASGMGVEFF
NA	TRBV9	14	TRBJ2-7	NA	TGTGCCAGCAGCGTAGACGTGGGGCCTTACGAGCAGTACTTC	CASSVDVGPYEQYF
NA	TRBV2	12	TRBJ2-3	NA	TGTGCCAGCAGTCTTTCGTCGGATACGCAGTATTTT	CASSLSSDTQYF
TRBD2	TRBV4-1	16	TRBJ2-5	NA	TGCGCCAGCAGCCCCAGGGGACTAGCAGACCAAGAGACCCAGTACTTC	CASSPRGLADQETQYF
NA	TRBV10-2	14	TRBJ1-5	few	TGCGCCAGCAGCTCAGGGCTGCGGAATCAGCCCCAGCATTTT	CASSSGLRNQPQHF
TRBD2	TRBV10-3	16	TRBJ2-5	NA	TGTGCCATCAGTGAGTCAGGATTAGCGGGAAGCGGGACCCAGTACTTC	CAISESGLAGSGTQYF
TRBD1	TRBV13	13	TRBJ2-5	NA	TGTGCCAGCAGCGTCGACAGGGCAGAGACCCAGTACTTC	CASSVDRAETQYF
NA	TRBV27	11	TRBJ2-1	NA	TGTGCCAGCAGTTCTCCTAATGAGCAGTTCTTC	CASSSPNEQFF
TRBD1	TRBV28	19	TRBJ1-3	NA	TGTGCCAGCAGCCTACCGGGACAGGGTGGCAAGAGCTCTGGAAACACCATATATTTT	CASSLPGQGGKSSGNTIYF
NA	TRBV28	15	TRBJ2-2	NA	TGTGCCAGCTTGGATAGGCCGATCGGGACCGGGGAGCTGTTTTTT	CASLDRPIGTGELFF
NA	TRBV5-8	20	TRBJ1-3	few	TGTGCCAGCAGCCCGCCACAGGGTCCCTACCTTCTAAGCTCTGGAAACACCATATATTTT	CASSPPQGPYLLSSGNTIYF
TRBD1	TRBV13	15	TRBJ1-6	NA	TGTGCCAGCAGCTCACAGGACAGGGGTAATTCACCCCTCCACTTT	CASSSQDRGNSPLHF
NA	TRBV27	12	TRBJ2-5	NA	TGTGCCAGCAGGGGCAAGGTAGAGACCCAGTACTTC	CASRGKVETQYF